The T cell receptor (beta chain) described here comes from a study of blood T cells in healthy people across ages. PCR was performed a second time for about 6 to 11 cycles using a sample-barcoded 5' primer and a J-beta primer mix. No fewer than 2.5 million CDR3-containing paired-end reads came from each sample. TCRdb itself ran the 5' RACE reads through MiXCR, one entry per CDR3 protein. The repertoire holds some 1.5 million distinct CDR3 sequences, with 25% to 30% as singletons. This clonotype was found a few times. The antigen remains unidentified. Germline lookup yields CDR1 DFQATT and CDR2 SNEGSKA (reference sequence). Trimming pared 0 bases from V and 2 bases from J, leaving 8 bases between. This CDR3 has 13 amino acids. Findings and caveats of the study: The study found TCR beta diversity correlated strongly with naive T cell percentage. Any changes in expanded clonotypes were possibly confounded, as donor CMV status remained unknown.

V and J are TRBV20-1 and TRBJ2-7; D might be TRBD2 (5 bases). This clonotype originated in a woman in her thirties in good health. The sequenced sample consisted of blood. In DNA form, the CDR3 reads TGCAGTGCTAGAGATATGAGGGCCTACGAGCAGTACTTC. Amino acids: CSARDMRAYEQYF.